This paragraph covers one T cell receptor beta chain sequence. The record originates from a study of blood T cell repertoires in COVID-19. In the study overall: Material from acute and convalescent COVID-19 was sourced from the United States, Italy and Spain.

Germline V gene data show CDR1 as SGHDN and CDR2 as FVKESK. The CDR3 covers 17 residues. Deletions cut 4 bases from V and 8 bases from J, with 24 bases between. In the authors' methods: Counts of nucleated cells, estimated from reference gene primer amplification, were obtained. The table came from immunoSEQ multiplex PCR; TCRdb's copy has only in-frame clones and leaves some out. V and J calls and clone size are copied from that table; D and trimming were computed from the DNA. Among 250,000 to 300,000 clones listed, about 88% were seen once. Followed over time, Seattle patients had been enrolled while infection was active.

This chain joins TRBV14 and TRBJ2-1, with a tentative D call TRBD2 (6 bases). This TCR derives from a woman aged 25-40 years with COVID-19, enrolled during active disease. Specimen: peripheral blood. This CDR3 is CASSPSRVTRFVHEQFF. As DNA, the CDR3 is TGTGCCAGCAGCCCCTCCCGTGTGACTAGATTCGTCCATGAGCAGTTCTTC.